This TCR beta chain was sequenced for a study of T cell responses to AZD1222 COVID-19 vaccine. Findings of the study overall: An increase in Spike-specific TCR breadth and depth was observed after two AZD1222 doses. Repertoire samples came only from after the peak T cell response. Targeting of unmutated variant regions was reportedly seen in nearly half of spike-specific TCRs.

Here immunoSEQ multiplex PCR was the method, and the copy in TCRdb shows in-frame clones only, minus some. The data hold more than 150,000 clones, with almost 90% observed a single time. The CDR3 contains 15 residues. Between the trimmed V and J ends, which lost 3 bases and 1 base, there was a span of 12 bases. Germline V CDR1 and CDR2: DFQATT, SNEGSKA (reference sequence). On this clone itself: No antigen is known for it.

The chain joins TRBV20-1 to TRBJ2-2; no firm D call. Sequenced material: peripheral blood, taken on day 0 of AZD1222 vaccination. This sequence was found in an adult in good health. CDR3: CSASGSLRNTGELFF. The CDR3 nucleotides read TGCAGTGCTAGTGGTAGCCTTAGGAACACCGGGGAGCTGTTTTTT.